A few counts support the clone carrying this TCR beta chain. Its specificity is unknown. Primers for the PCR totalled 60 Vbeta and 13 Jbeta. Some clones are missing from TCRdb's copy, which holds only in-frame ones; the method was immunoSEQ multiplex PCR. The sample records 200,000 or so clones, over 70% being singletons. This specimen comes from a study of cytomegalovirus exposure and HLA in healthy donors. Germline V gene lookup returns CDR1 ENHRY and CDR2 SYGVKD. The CDR3 contains 13 residues. Deletions cut 10 bases from V and 2 bases from J, with 13 bases between. Healthy bone marrow donors made up the donors. Study outcomes and limitations: Using a false discovery rate of 0.05, a later analysis showed that around 16,000 TCR beta sequences were associated with HLA alleles. TCR beta chain V- and J-gene trimming was linked, in a later analysis, to a missense variant in DCLRE1C. A likely sequencing artifact accounted for one observed cluster of highly shared sequence variants.

The V and J genes are TRBV10-3 and TRBJ2-3; the D gene is possibly TRBD2 (6 bases). This clonotype was sampled from a young woman in good health and CMV-seropositive. The sequenced material came from PBMCs. The CDR3 loop is CATNAGNTDTQYF. The CDR3 nucleotides are TGTGCCACCAACGCGGGGAACACAGATACGCAGTATTTT.